Shown below are 3 T cell receptor beta chains from a single sample sequenced in a study of blood T cell repertoires in COVID-19. Sequencing was performed with immunoSEQ multiplex PCR; in TCRdb, only in-frame clones are kept and a portion is missing. The sample holds nearly 300,000 clones, approximately 90% seen once. Specimen: peripheral blood. The receptors originated from a woman aged 25 to 39 who had recovered from COVID-19.

The chain carries TRBV7-2 and TRBJ1-2, with TRBD1 as a possible D gene (5 bases). V was trimmed by 5 bases and J by 6 bases, leaving 13 bases between them. The length of the CDR3 is 13 residues. Germline V lookup: CDR1 SGHTA, CDR2 FQGNSA. CDR3 in DNA: TGTGCCAGCAGCCAATTCCAGGGCGATGGCTACACCTTC. It specifies CASSQFQGDGYTF.

The gene calls are TRBV13 and TRBJ2-5, with 8 bases that match TRBD1. With V trimmed by 3 bases and J by 3 bases, 9 bases remained unmatched. The CDR3 sequence is 16 residues long. From germline, CDR1 is PRHDT and CDR2 FYEKMQ (reference sequence). The CDR3 region is CASSFVTGGFEETQYF. In nucleotides, the CDR3 is TGTGCCAGCAGCTTCGTTACAGGGGGTTTTGAAGAGACCCAGTACTTC. Looking up the rest from reference TRBV13 and TRBJ2-5 gives the full variable domain: AAGVIQSPRHLIKEKRETATLKCYPIPRHDTVYWYQQGPGQDPQFLISFYEKMQSDKGSIPDRFSAQQFSDYHSELNMSSLELGDSALYFCASSFVTGGFEETQYFGPGTRLLVL.

The chain carries TRBV11-1 and TRBJ2-2; possibly TRBD2 for D (6 bases). Germline CDR1 and CDR2: SGHAT and FQDESV (reference sequence). This CDR3 region has 14 residues. V lost 0 bases, J lost 9 bases, and 11 bases lay in between. As DNA, the CDR3 is TGTGCCAGCAGCTTAGCGCTGGGGACTTGGGAGCTGTTTTTT. This sequence encodes CASSLALGTWELFF. Looking up the rest from reference TRBV11-1 and TRBJ2-2 gives the full variable domain: EAEVAQSPRYKITEKSQAVAFWCDPISGHATLYWYRQILGQGPELLVQFQDESVVDDSQLPKDRFSAERLKGVDSTLKIQPAELGDSAMYLCASSLALGTWELFFGEGSRLTVL.